Listed below are T cell receptor beta chains from one sample, sequenced in a study of healthy donors' naive CD4 and CD8 T cells. Each CDR3 protein gets one entry after TCRdb re-called the reads with MiXCR. The data show 200,000 or so distinct CDR3 sequences, around 74% seen once. The sample was naive CD4+ and CD8+ T cells sorted from blood, pooled from several donors. The receptors shown here come from a pool of human donors in good health; the sample pools cells from several healthy donors. Both conserved end residues are part of each CDR3. D genes are given only for firm matches. The size field is filled for only some rows; it gives once, few, many or a size class.

CDR3aa: CSDTGAMGDEQFF
CDR3nt: TGCAGCGATACAGGCGCTATGGGCGATGAGCAGTTCTTC
v_gene: TRBV29-1
d_gene: NA
abundance: once
j_gene: TRBJ2-1

CDR3aa: CASSLGYGEHQETQYF
CDR3nt: TGTGCCAGCAGTTTAGGGTACGGGGAGCACCAAGAGACCCAATACTTC
v_gene: TRBV27
d_gene: NA
abundance: few
j_gene: TRBJ2-5

CDR3aa: CSATGQSQETQYF
CDR3nt: TGCAGTGCCACCGGACAGAGTCAAGAGACCCAGTACTTC
v_gene: TRBV20-1
d_gene: NA
abundance: NA
j_gene: TRBJ2-5

CDR3aa: CSAGEGKTYEQYF
CDR3nt: TGCAGCGCCGGAGAGGGCAAAACCTACGAGCAGTACTTC
v_gene: TRBV29-1
d_gene: NA
abundance: NA
j_gene: TRBJ2-7

CDR3aa: CASSPSTGHSYEQYF
CDR3nt: TGTGCCAGCAGTCCGTCGACAGGGCATAGCTACGAGCAGTACTTC
v_gene: TRBV27
d_gene: TRBD1
abundance: NA
j_gene: TRBJ2-7

CDR3aa: CASSYSGPSSYEQYF
CDR3nt: TGTGCCAGCAGTTACTCAGGTCCGAGCTCCTACGAGCAGTACTTC
v_gene: TRBV6-5
d_gene: NA
abundance: NA
j_gene: TRBJ2-7

CDR3aa: CASSTQARAETQYF
CDR3nt: TGCGCCAGCAGCACACAAGCACGTGCCGAGACCCAGTACTTC
v_gene: TRBV5-1
d_gene: NA
abundance: NA
j_gene: TRBJ2-5

CDR3aa: CAISESAGGAPSTDTQYF
CDR3nt: TGTGCCATCAGTGAGTCCGCTGGTGGGGCGCCGAGCACAGATACGCAGTATTTT
v_gene: TRBV10-3
d_gene: NA
abundance: NA
j_gene: TRBJ2-3

CDR3aa: CSVAQGSEHGYTF
CDR3nt: TGCAGCGTTGCTCAGGGTTCAGAACATGGCTACACCTTC
v_gene: TRBV29-1
d_gene: NA
abundance: NA
j_gene: TRBJ1-2

CDR3aa: CASSPQGSGTEAFF
CDR3nt: TGTGCCAGCAGTCCACAGGGCAGTGGCACTGAAGCTTTCTTT
v_gene: TRBV12-3/TRBV12-4
d_gene: NA
abundance: NA
j_gene: TRBJ1-1

CDR3aa: CASSYLGHLNTEAFF
CDR3nt: TGTGCCAGCAGTTATCTTGGACACCTGAACACTGAAGCTTTCTTT
v_gene: TRBV6-2/TRBV6-3
d_gene: NA
abundance: once
j_gene: TRBJ1-1

CDR3aa: CSASPRGLAGVGELFF
CDR3nt: TGCAGCGCCTCGCCCCGGGGACTAGCGGGAGTCGGGGAGCTGTTTTTT
v_gene: TRBV29-1
d_gene: TRBD2
abundance: few
j_gene: TRBJ2-2

CDR3aa: CASSSRSGHPYGYTF
CDR3nt: TGTGCCAGCAGTTCTCGATCGGGACACCCCTATGGCTACACCTTC
v_gene: TRBV27
d_gene: NA
abundance: NA
j_gene: TRBJ1-2

CDR3aa: CSATTSGLYNEQFF
CDR3nt: TGCAGTGCTACGACTAGCGGCCTTTACAATGAGCAGTTCTTT
v_gene: TRBV20-1
d_gene: TRBD2
abundance: NA
j_gene: TRBJ2-1

CDR3aa: CATSREQGRMETQYF
CDR3nt: TGTGCCACCAGCAGAGAACAGGGGAGAATGGAGACCCAGTACTTC
v_gene: TRBV15
d_gene: TRBD1
abundance: NA
j_gene: TRBJ2-5

CDR3aa: CASSPRVGETQYF
CDR3nt: TGTGCCAGTAGTCCCCGGGTCGGGGAGACCCAGTACTTC
v_gene: TRBV19
d_gene: NA
abundance: once
j_gene: TRBJ2-5

CDR3aa: CASILDRGMNTEAFF
CDR3nt: TGTGCCAGCATTTTAGACAGGGGTATGAACACTGAAGCTTTCTTT
v_gene: TRBV6-5
d_gene: TRBD1
abundance: NA
j_gene: TRBJ1-1

CDR3aa: CASGTGTTLYNEQFF
CDR3nt: TGTGCCAGCGGGACCGGGACTACCCTCTACAATGAGCAGTTCTTC
v_gene: TRBV2
d_gene: TRBD2
abundance: NA
j_gene: TRBJ2-1

CDR3aa: CSVVLADTGELFF
CDR3nt: TGCAGCGTTGTGTTAGCCGACACCGGGGAGCTGTTTTTT
v_gene: TRBV29-1
d_gene: NA
abundance: once
j_gene: TRBJ2-2

CDR3aa: CASSRDHTEAFF
CDR3nt: TGTGCCAGCAGTCGGGACCATACTGAAGCTTTCTTT
v_gene: TRBV2
d_gene: NA
abundance: NA
j_gene: TRBJ1-1

CDR3aa: CASIGPGNTEAFF
CDR3nt: TGTGCCAGTATCGGCCCAGGCAACACTGAAGCTTTCTTT
v_gene: TRBV19
d_gene: NA
abundance: NA
j_gene: TRBJ1-1

CDR3aa: CASRATVSGGYEQYF
CDR3nt: TGTGCCAGCAGAGCTACGGTTAGCGGGGGTTACGAGCAGTACTTC
v_gene: TRBV12-3/TRBV12-4
d_gene: TRBD2
abundance: NA
j_gene: TRBJ2-7